These T cell receptor beta chains were read from a single sample in a study of Graves' ophthalmopathy and Graves' hyperthyroidism. TCRdb reprocessed the multiplex PCR reads via MiXCR and lists one record per CDR3 protein. The sample consists of over a million distinct CDR3 sequences, about 38% of them appearing once. The sample taken for sequencing was peripheral blood or thyroid tissue (not recorded which). The receptors shown here come from an adult man with Graves' hyperthyroidism. Each CDR3 is given with its conserved first and last residue. Clone size is not always given. Where it is, it says once, few, many or a class for expanded clones.

>TRBV7-9|NA|TRBJ2-7
CASSLDTGRAYEQYF
>TRBV2|many|TRBJ2-6
CARGFHRAGANVLTF
>TRBV25-1|NA|TRBJ2-3
CASSGGIYTDTQYF
>TRBV19|NA|TRBJ2-7
CASQIGDGEQYF
>TRBV7-9|NA|TRBJ2-7
CASSAGDRASYF
>TRBV6-6|many|TRBJ2-6
CASSYGRTGANVLTF
>TRBV15|once|TRBJ2-1
CATSRLADSYNEQFF
>TRBV10-3|NA|TRBJ2-3
CAISEVNTDTQYF
>TRBV4-2|NA|TRBJ1-6
CASSQDSGGYNSPLHF
>TRBV9|NA|TRBJ1-6
CASSGTGSPLHF
>TRBV20-1|many|TRBJ2-7
CSARNGDEQYF
>TRBV19|NA|TRBJ1-4
CASSIRDSEKLFF
>TRBV9|many|TRBJ1-5
CASSAEGHNQPQHF
>TRBV11-2|NA|TRBJ1-5
CASSPGQGVMRQPQHF
>TRBV19|NA|TRBJ1-2
CASSPRQVTPSIDGYTF
>TRBV7-9|NA|TRBJ1-5
CASSFTGQQDYSNQPQHF
>TRBV9|NA|TRBJ1-2
CASTKESAGYTF
>TRBV7-9|many|TRBJ1-5
CASSLAGQGFYQPQHF
>TRBV12-3/TRBV12-4|NA|TRBJ2-5
CASSLLQGWETQYF
>TRBV6-5|few|TRBJ2-2
CASSGSGTLTGELFF